This T cell receptor (beta chain) was retrieved from a study of cytomegalovirus exposure and HLA in healthy donors. About the study: Approximately 170 million T cells yielded 117 million unique TCR beta sequences in earlier analysis.

Findings of the study overall: Relative to equally common others, HLA-associated TCR beta chains showed greater clonal expansion in a later analysis.

V trimming: 7 bases; J trimming: 2 bases; junction bases outside the gene matches: 8. Germline loops: CDR1 SGHNT, CDR2 YYREEE (reference sequence). CDR3 length: 14 amino acids. The PCR ran on 60 Vbeta and 13 Jbeta primers. Using immunoSEQ multiplex PCR, the repertoire was profiled, and TCRdb retains in-frame clones only, with some absent. Of fewer than 150,000 clones in the sample, over 70% are singletons; the top ten hold 2.5% to 3.5%. About this clone itself: As yet, its antigen is unknown.

This receptor was identified in a male donor in good health and CMV-seronegative. Sequencing was done on a sample of PBMCs. V is TRBV5-4 and J is TRBJ2-7; 8 bases map to TRBD2. The DNA of the CDR3 is TGTGCCAGCGGGGCGACGGGAGGGCCCTACGAGCAGTACTTC. Amino acids: CASGATGGPYEQYF. Variable domain in full (rest from reference TRBV5-4 and TRBJ2-7): ETGVTQSPTHLIKTRGQQVTLRCSSQSGHNTVSWYQQALGQGPQFIFQYYREEENGRGNFPPRFSGLQFPNYSSELNVNALELDDSALYLCASGATGGPYEQYFGPGTRLTVT.